This TCR beta chain was recorded in a study of T cell responses to AZD1222 COVID-19 vaccine (dated by TCRdb to 2020 to 2023). With respect to the entire study: AZD1222 recipients given second doses at about 4 weeks or at about 12 weeks were pooled, since spike-specific TCR depth and breadth were not found to differ between the two schedules. A total of approximately 230 trial participants underwent TCR sequencing, of whom roughly 210 received two doses of AZD1222 and around 25 received two doses of the MenACWY control vaccine. Trial participants were enrolled by age into 18-55, 56-69 and 70-plus year subgroups, with roughly 150, 30 and 60 TCR-sequenced participants respectively.

Broader findings and caveats from the paper: Because no samples from the day 14 peak response were available, repertoires could be characterized only after the peak T cell response. Only a handful of AZD1222 recipients were SARS-CoV-2 seropositive at baseline, limiting conclusions about previously exposed vaccinees. In the small 56-69-year group, the increase in depth fell short of significance, most likely because of low power. Epitopes outside the regions mutated in the B.1.351 and B.1.1.7 variants were reportedly recognized by nearly half of the unique spike-specific TCRs. Participants were mostly white British, with more females than males. The authors suggested clonal diversity may have been underestimated. After two AZD1222 doses, both the breadth and the depth of spike-specific TCRs were significantly higher than at day 0 and than in MenACWY recipients. CD4 TCRs associated with the vaccine covered the entire spike protein, and the dominant responses were in regions 160-218 and 743-854.

The CDR3 regions of human TCRbeta chains were analyzed by immunosequencing. The source study handled its data this way. TCRs in the repertoires were compared against a reference library of SARS-CoV-2-specific TCRs that had been generated with the MIRA antigen-specificity platform. Breadth meant the fraction of unique TCRs that were SARS-CoV-2-associated, whereas depth meant the fraction of total T cells that were SARS-CoV-2-associated. Each spike-specific TCR was assigned to its reactive spike region and to a CD4 or CD8 class using the MIRA data. Log10-transformed breadth and depth values were compared by one-way ANOVA with Sidak's multiple comparisons tests. TCRdb limited this immuneACCESS table to in-frame rearrangements with V and J called. A share of clones is missing; checked studies link under half to unresolved V genes, and the rest is unexplained. That table furnishes V, J and clone size, whereas the DNA furnished D and trimming. The sample contains about 68,000 clones, over 60% of them found a single time. 9.5% to 13% of the sample is held by the ten biggest clonotypes.

The time point label on this specimen signifies: baseline before first vaccination. Samples from vaccinated people were obtained from the UK trials COV001 and COV002, which included a single-blind randomized controlled phase 2/3 trial of AZD1222 (ChAdOx1 nCoV-19) in healthy adults. For TCRbeta chain sequencing, PBMC samples were collected from trial participants at day 0 and at day 28 after the second dose. About this clone itself: Its antigen target is currently unknown. An end of the junction does not agree with germline; a read error may underlie this.

The specimen was peripheral blood, collected on day 0 of AZD1222 vaccination. The source is an adult in good health.

The nucleotide sequence is given as TGTGCCAGCAGCCGGGGGGCCCTTCCAGCCTTC. Its protein is CASSRGALPAF. The chain joins TRBV11-2 to TRBJ1-2; possibly the D gene is TRBD1, per 6 matching bases. The CDR3 holds 11 amino acids from the cysteine to the phenylalanine. The kept DNA is CDR3 alone, 33 bases in frame from the first base. CDR1 and CDR2 (SGHAT, FQNNGV) derive from the germline V gene.